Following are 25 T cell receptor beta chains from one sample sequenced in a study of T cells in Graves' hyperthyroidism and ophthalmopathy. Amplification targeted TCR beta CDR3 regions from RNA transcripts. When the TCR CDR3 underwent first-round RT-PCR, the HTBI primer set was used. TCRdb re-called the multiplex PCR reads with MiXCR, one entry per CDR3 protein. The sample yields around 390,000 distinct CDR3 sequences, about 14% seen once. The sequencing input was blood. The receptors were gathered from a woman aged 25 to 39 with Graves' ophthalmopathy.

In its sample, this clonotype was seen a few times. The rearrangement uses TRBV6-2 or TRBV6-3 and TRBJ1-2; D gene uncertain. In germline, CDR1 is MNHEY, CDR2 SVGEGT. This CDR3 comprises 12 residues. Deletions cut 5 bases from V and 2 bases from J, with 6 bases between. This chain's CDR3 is CASSKDNYGYTF. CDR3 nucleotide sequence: TGTGCCAGCAGTAAAGACAACTATGGCTACACCTTC.

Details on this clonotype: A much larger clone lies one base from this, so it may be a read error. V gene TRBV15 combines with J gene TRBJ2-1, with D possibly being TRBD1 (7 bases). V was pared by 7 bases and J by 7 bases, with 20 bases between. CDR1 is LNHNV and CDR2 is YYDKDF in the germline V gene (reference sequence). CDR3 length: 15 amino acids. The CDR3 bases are TGTGCCACCAACAGGGGACCGGCGGGGCGGAATGAGCAGTTCTTC. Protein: CATNRGPAGRNEQFF.

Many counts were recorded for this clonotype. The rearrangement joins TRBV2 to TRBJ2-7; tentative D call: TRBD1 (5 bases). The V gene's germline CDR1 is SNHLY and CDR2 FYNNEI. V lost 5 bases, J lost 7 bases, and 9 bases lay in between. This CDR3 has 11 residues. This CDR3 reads CASSSNREQYF. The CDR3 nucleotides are TGTGCCAGCAGTTCTAACAGGGAGCAGTACTTC.

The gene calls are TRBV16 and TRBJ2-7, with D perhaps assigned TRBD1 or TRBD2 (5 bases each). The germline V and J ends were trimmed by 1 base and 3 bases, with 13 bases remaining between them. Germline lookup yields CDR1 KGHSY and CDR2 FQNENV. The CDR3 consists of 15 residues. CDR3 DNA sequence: TGTGCCAGCAGCCAATTATGGGGGAGCCACTACGAGCAGTACTTC. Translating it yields CASSQLWGSHYEQYF.

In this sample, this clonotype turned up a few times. The CDR3 spells CASSPPGQYSNQPQHF. CDR3 sequence (DNA): TGTGCCAGCAGCCCCCCGGGTCAGTATAGCAATCAGCCCCAGCATTTT. This rearrangement joins TRBV6-1 to TRBJ1-5; D remains ambiguous. This CDR3 contains 16 residues. Trimming removed 6 bases at V and 0 bases at J, with 15 bases between. CDR1 and CDR2 from the germline V gene are MNHNS and SASEGT.

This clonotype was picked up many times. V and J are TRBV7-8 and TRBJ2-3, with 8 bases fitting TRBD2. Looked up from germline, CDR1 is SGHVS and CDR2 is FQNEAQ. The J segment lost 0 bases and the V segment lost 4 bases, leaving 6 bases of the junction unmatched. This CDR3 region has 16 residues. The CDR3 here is CASSWNGLASTDTQYF. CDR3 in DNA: TGTGCCAGCAGCTGGAATGGACTAGCCAGCACAGATACGCAGTATTTT. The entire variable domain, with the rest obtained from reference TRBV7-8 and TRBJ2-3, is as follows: GAGVSQSPRYKVAKRGQDVALRCDPISGHVSLFWYQQALGQGPEFLTYFQNEAQLDKSGLPSDRFFAERPEGSVSTLKIQRTQQEDSAVYLCASSWNGLASTDTQYFGPGTRLTVL.

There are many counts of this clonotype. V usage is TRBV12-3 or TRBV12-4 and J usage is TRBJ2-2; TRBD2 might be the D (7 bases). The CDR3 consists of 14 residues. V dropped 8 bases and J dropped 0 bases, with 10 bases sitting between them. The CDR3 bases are TGTGCCAGCTCGGGGGGCACGAACACCGGGGAGCTGTTTTTT. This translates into CASSGGTNTGELFF.

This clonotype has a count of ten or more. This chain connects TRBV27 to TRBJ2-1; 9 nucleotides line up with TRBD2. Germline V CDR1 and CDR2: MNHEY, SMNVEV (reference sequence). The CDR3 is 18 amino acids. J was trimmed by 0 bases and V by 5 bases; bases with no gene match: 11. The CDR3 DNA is TGTGCCAGCAGTCTAAACACCCTAGCGGGGCCCTCCTACAATGAGCAGTTCTTC. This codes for CASSLNTLAGPSYNEQFF.

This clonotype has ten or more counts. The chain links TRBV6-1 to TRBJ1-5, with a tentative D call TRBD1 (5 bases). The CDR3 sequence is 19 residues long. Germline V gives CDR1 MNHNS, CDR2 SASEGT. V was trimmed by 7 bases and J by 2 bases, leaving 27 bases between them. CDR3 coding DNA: TGTGCCAGCAATCTGGGACCATGGCAGCCCGGGTTGGGCAATCAGCCCCAGCATTTT. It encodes CASNLGPWQPGLGNQPQHF.

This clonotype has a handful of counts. The CDR3 nucleotides read TGTGCCAGCAGCTCAAACAGGGGGCGCCTCGGGAGCACTGAAGCTTTCTTT. It codes for CASSSNRGRLGSTEAFF. This chain joins TRBV5-6 and TRBJ1-1, with 9 bases lining up with TRBD1. CDR3 length equals 17 residues. V lost 3 bases and J lost 4; bases outside the gene matches: 13. Germline lookup yields CDR1 SGHDT and CDR2 YYEEEE.

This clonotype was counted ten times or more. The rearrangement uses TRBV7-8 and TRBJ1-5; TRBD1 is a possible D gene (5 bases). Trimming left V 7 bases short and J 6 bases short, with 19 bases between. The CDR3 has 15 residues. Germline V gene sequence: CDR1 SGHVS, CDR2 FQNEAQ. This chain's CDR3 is CASTKGPRGAQPQHF. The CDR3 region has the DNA TGTGCCAGCACCAAGGGACCTCGCGGGGCTCAGCCCCAGCATTTT.

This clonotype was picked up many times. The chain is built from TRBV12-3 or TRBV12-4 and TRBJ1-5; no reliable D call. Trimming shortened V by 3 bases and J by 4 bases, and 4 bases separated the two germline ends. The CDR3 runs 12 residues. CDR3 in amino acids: CASSFGNQPQHF. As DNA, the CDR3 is TGTGCCAGCAGTTTTGGAAATCAGCCCCAGCATTTT.

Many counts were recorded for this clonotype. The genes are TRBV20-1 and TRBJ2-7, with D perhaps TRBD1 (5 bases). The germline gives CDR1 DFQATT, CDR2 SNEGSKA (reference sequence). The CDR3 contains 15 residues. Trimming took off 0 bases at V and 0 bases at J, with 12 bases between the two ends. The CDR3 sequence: CSARDMGQNSYEQYF. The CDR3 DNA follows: TGCAGTGCTAGAGATATGGGGCAGAACTCCTACGAGCAGTACTTC.

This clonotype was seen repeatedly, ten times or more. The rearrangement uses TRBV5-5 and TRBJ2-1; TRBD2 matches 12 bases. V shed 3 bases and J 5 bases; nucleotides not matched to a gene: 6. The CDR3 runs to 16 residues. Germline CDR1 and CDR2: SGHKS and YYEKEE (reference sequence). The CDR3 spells CASSSRLAGVHNEQFF. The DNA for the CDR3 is TGTGCCAGCAGCTCAAGACTAGCGGGGGTGCACAATGAGCAGTTCTTC. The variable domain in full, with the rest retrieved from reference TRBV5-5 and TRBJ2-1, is DAGVTQSPTHLIKTRGQQVTLRCSPISGHKSVSWYQQVLGQGPQFIFQYYEKEERGRGNFPDRFSARQFPNYSSELNVNALLLGDSALYLCASSSRLAGVHNEQFFGPGTRLTVL.

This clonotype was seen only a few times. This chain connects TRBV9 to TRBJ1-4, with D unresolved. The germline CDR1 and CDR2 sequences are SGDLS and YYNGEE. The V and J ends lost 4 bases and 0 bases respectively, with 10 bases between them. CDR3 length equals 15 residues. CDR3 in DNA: TGTGCCAGCAGCCCCAACATAGCAACTAATGAAAAACTGTTTTTT. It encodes CASSPNIATNEKLFF. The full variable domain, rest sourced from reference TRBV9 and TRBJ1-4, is DSGVTQTPKHLITATGQRVTLRCSPRSGDLSVYWYQQSLDQGLQFLIQYYNGEERAKGNILERFSAQQFPDLHSELNLSSLELGDSALYFCASSPNIATNEKLFFGSGTQLSVL.

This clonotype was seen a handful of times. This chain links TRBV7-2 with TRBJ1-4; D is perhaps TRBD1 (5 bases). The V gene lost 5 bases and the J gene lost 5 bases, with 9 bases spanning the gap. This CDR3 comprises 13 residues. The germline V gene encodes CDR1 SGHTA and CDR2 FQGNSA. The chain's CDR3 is CASSAHRNEKLFF. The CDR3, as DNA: TGTGCCAGCAGCGCCCACAGGAATGAAAAACTGTTTTTT.

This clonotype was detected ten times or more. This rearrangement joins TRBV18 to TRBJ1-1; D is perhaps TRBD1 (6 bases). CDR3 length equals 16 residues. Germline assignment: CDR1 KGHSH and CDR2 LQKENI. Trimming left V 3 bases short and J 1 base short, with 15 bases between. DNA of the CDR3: TGTGCCAGCTCACCTACGGTCGGGGGGGCGAACACTGAAGCTTTCTTT. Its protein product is CASSPTVGGANTEAFF.

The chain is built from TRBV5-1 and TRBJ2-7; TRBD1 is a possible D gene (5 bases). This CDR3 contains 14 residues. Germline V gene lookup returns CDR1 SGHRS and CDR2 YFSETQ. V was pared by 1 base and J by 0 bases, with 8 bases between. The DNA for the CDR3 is TGCGCCAGCAGCTTGCTTGACAGCTCCTACGAGCAGTACTTC. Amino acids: CASSLLDSSYEQYF.

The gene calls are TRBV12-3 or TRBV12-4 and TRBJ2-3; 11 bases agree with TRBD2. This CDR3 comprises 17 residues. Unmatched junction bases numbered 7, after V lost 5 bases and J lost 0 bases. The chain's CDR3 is CASSKRLAGKSTDTQYF. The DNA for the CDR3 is TGTGCCAGCAGTAAGAGACTAGCGGGGAAGAGCACAGATACGCAGTATTTT.

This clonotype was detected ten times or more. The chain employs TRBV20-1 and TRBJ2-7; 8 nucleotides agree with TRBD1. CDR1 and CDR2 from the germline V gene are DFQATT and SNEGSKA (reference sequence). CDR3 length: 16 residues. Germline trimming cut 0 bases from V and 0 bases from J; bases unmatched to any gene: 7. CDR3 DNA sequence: TGCAGTGCTAGAGATCCGGACAGGGCGAGCTCCTACGAGCAGTACTTC. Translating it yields CSARDPDRASSYEQYF.

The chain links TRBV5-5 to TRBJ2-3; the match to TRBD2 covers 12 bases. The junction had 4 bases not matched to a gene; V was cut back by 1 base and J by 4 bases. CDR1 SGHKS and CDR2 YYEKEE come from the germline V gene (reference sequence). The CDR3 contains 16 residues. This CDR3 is CASSLRASGGADTQYF. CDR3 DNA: TGTGCCAGCAGCTTGAGGGCTAGCGGGGGGGCAGATACGCAGTATTTT.

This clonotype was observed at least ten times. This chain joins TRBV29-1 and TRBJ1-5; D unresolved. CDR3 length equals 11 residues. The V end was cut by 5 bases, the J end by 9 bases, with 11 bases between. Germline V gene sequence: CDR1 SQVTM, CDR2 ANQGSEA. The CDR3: CSVNGLGPQHF. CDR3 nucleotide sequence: TGCAGCGTTAACGGGCTTGGGCCCCAGCATTTT. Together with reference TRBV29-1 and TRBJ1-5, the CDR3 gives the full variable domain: SAVISQKPSRDICQRGTSLTIQCQVDSQVTMMFWYRQQPGQSLTLIATANQGSEATYESGFVIDKFPISRPNLTFSTLTVSNMSPEDSSIYLCSVNGLGPQHFGDGTRLSIL.

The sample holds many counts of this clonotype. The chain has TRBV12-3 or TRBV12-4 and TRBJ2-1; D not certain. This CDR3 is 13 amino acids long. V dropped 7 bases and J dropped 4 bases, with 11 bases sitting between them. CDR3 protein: CASTRGNYNEQFF. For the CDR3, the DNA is TGTGCCAGCACCCGCGGCAATTACAATGAGCAGTTCTTC.

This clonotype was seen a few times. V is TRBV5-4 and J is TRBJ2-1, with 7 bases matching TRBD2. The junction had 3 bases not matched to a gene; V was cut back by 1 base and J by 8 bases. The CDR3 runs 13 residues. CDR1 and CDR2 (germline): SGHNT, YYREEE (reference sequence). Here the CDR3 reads CASSLWGGDEQFF. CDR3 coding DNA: TGTGCCAGCAGCTTGTGGGGGGGAGATGAGCAGTTCTTC. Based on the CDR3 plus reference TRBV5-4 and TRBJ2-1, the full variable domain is ETGVTQSPTHLIKTRGQQVTLRCSSQSGHNTVSWYQQALGQGPQFIFQYYREEENGRGNFPPRFSGLQFPNYSSELNVNALELDDSALYLCASSLWGGDEQFFGPGTRLTVL.

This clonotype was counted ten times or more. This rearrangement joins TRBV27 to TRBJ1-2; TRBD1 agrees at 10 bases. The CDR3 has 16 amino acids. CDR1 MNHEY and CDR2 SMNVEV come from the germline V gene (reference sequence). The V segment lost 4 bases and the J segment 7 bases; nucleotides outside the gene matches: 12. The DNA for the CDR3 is TGTGCCAGCAGTTCCCCGGCCGGGACAGGGGTTAGTGGCTACACCTTC. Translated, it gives CASSSPAGTGVSGYTF.